Below, 26 T cell receptor beta chains from the same sample are listed, as sequenced in a study of T cell clonality in common variable immunodeficiency. Only in-frame clones appear in the TCRdb table, and some are missing; sequencing was by immunoSEQ multiplex PCR. The sample is made up of about 35,000 clones, none counted only once. The sample was peripheral blood mononuclear cells. The receptors derive from a person between 18 and 69 years old in good health.

This clone was observed at least ten times. Read coverage stops 3 residues before the CDR3 terminus; the germline J gene supplies the remainder. The gene calls are TRBV2 and TRBJ1-5; 8 nucleotides agree with TRBD1. The ends lost 11 bases at V and 0 bases at J; junction bases unmatched: 12. CDR1 and CDR2 from the germline V gene are SNHLY and FYNNEI. CDR3 length equals 16 residues. The CDR3 is CAGDRGNFYSNQPQHF. CDR3 bases read: TGTGCCGGCGACAGGGGTAACTTCTATAGCAATCAGCCC.

A few counts support this clone. The read comes to an end 3 residues before the CDR3 does, leaving the germline J gene to fill in the end. This sequence joins TRBV19 and TRBJ1-1; tentative D call: TRBD1 (5 bases). There are 16 residues in the CDR3. Germline CDR1 and CDR2: LNHDA and SQIVND (reference sequence). The V and J ends lost 5 bases and 3 bases respectively, with 19 bases between them. CDR3 region: CASSPQAGGVDTEAFF. The DNA read from the CDR3 is TGTGCCAGTAGTCCCCAGGCGGGGGGTGTGGACACTGAA.

This clone has a count of ten or more. The read terminates 3 residues before the CDR3 end, so the remaining end is supplied by the germline J gene. The chain combines TRBV4-1 with TRBJ2-3; tentative D call: TRBD2 (5 bases). This CDR3 is 12 amino acids long. Germline V lookup: CDR1 MGHRA, CDR2 YSYEKL. V was cut by 4 bases and J by 6 bases, with 8 bases left in between. The CDR3 reads CASSPGGDTQYF. CDR3 DNA, as far as it was read: TGCGCCAGCAGCCCGGGCGGGGATACG.

This clone was picked up a small number of times. The sequenced fragment ends 3 residues before the CDR3 boundary, so the rest is inferred from the germline J gene. This chain connects TRBV11-2 to TRBJ2-7; weak D call: TRBD2 (5 bases). CDR1 SGHAT and CDR2 FQNNGV come from the germline V gene. With 4 bases removed from V and 2 bases from J, the gap between germline ends came to 12 bases. The CDR3 loop spans 14 amino acids. The DNA read from the CDR3 is TGTGCCAGCAGCTGGGGATCACTAGCCTACGAG. Translated, it gives CASSWGSLAYE. The whole CDR3 protein is CASSWGSLAYEQYF.

The table lists this clone with many counts. The CDR3 extends 3 residues past the end of the read, so its final part is completed from the germline J gene. The chain combines TRBV5-1 with TRBJ2-7; 11 bases map to TRBD1. Losses at the gene ends were 3 bases for V and 3 bases for J; bases not matched to a gene: 8. CDR1 and CDR2 (germline): SGHRS, YFSETQ. The CDR3 extends over 16 amino acids. The sequenced CDR3 bases are TGCGCCAGCAGCTCGAACTCCGGGACAGGGGGCTACGAG. Its protein is CASSSNSGTGGYE. The full CDR3 sequence reads CASSSNSGTGGYEQYF.

Regarding this clone: The sequence runs out 3 residues before the end of the CDR3; the remainder is reconstructed from the germline J gene. This chain links TRBV19 with TRBJ2-3; TRBD1 aligns across 8 bases. Germline V gene sequence: CDR1 LNHDA, CDR2 SQIVND (reference sequence). The CDR3 covers 14 residues. CDR3 protein: CASSMMTGVPPQYF. CDR3 DNA (partial): TGTGCCAGTAGTATGATGACAGGGGTCCCGCCG.

This clone was detected only a few times. CDR3 bases read: TGTGCCAGAAGCTCCCGACTAGCGGGGCCGGGAAATGAG. As protein: CARSSRLAGPGNE. The CDR3 in full is CARSSRLAGPGNEQFF. J is TRBJ2-1 and V is TRBV5-3; 11 bases match TRBD2. From the germline J gene comes the end of the CDR3, since the read stops 3 residues before it. TRBV5-3 is an open reading frame, and its role is uncertain. Trimming took 3 bases from V and 7 from J; bases not matched to a gene: 9. The CDR3 covers 16 residues.

This clone appeared many times. The read ends 3 residues shy of where the CDR3 ends; the end is completed using the germline J gene. The chain employs TRBV20-1 and TRBJ2-7; tentatively, D is TRBD1 (6 bases). Germline loops: CDR1 DFQATT, CDR2 SNEGSKA (reference sequence). The length of the CDR3 is 11 residues. Trimming took 5 bases from V and 6 from J, leaving 11 bases between them. The covered CDR3 bases are TGCAGTGCTCCACAGGGATCCGAG. Translating gives CSAPQGSE. In full, the CDR3 is CSAPQGSEQYF.

This clone came up many times. The sequence runs out 3 residues before the end of the CDR3; the remainder is reconstructed from the germline J gene. This chain links TRBV19 with TRBJ2-3; 7 bases match TRBD1. Germline V CDR1 and CDR2: LNHDA, SQIVND (reference sequence). With V trimmed by 6 bases and J by 0 bases, 3 bases remained unmatched. The CDR3 is 14 residues long. The covered CDR3 bases are TGTGCCAGTAGCAGACAGGGTAGCACAGATACG. Translated: CASSRQGSTDT. The whole CDR3 sequence reads CASSRQGSTDTQYF.

This clone was picked up many times. The read ends 3 residues before the CDR3 terminus; that terminus is restored from the germline J gene. This chain joins TRBV5-1 and TRBJ1-2; D possibly corresponds to TRBD1 (5 bases). Trimming pared 5 bases from V and 0 bases from J, leaving 8 bases between. Germline V gene sequence: CDR1 SGHRS, CDR2 YFSETQ. The CDR3 loop spans 13 amino acids. The CDR3 loop is CASRQTANYGYTF. The sequenced CDR3 bases are TGCGCCAGCAGGCAGACAGCTAACTATGGC. The entire variable domain, with the rest obtained from reference TRBV5-1 and TRBJ1-2, is as follows: KAGVTQTPRYLIKTRGQQVTLSCSPISGHRSVSWYQQTPGQGLQFLFEYFSETQRNKGNFPGRFSGRQFSNSRSEMNVSTLELGDSALYLCASRQTANYGYTFGSGTRLTVV.

This clone was seen more than once but under ten times. With the read ending 3 residues before the CDR3 end, the germline J gene is used to fill in that end. This sequence joins TRBV19 and TRBJ1-2, with 8 positions matching TRBD1. Looked up from germline, CDR1 is LNHDA and CDR2 is SQIVND (reference sequence). This CDR3 contains 13 residues. CDR3 loop: CASSQDREYDYTF. The CDR3 DNA, read in part, is TGTGCCAGTAGTCAGGACAGGGAGTACGAC. The whole variable domain, remainder taken from reference TRBV19 and TRBJ1-2, is DGGITQSPKYLFRKEGQNVTLSCEQNLNHDAMYWYRQDPGQGLRLIYYSQIVNDFQKGDIAEGYSVSREKKESFPLTVTSAQKNPTAFYLCASSQDREYDYTFGSGTRLTVV.

This clone was recorded at least ten times. The read ends 3 residues shy of where the CDR3 ends; the end is completed using the germline J gene. This chain connects TRBV30 to TRBJ2-2, with a tentative D call TRBD2 (6 bases). Looked up from germline, CDR1 is GTSNPN and CDR2 is SVGIG (reference sequence). The CDR3 contains 14 residues. The part of the CDR3 DNA that was read is TGTGCCTGGAGTGTCGGGGCCGGGGGTGAAAAG. Its protein product is CAWSVGAGGEK. The whole CDR3 protein reads CAWSVGAGGEKLFF.

This clone was counted many times. Read coverage stops 3 residues before the CDR3 terminus; the germline J gene supplies the remainder. The V gene is TRBV7-6, the J gene TRBJ2-5; tentative D call: TRBD1 (5 bases). The V end lost 2 bases, the J end lost 5 bases, and 15 bases lay between the germline ends. CDR1 and CDR2 from the germline V gene are SGHVS and FNYEAQ. The CDR3 loop spans 15 amino acids. CDR3 amino acids: CASSLLSSPGETQYF. Incomplete CDR3 DNA: TGTGCCAGCAGCTTACTTAGCAGCCCAGGGGAGACC.

To note about this clone: A far larger clone is one nucleotide away, so this likely arose from a read error. The CDR3 end falls 3 residues outside the read, so it is completed with the germline J gene. The chain uses TRBV6-1 and TRBJ2-7; a possible D gene is TRBD1 (6 bases). Germline CDR1 MNHNS, CDR2 SASEGT. This CDR3 comprises 13 residues. The DNA read from the CDR3 is TGTCCCAGCAGTGAGAGCAGGGGCTACGAG. Translating gives CPSSESRGYE. The whole CDR3 sequence is CPSSESRGYEQYF.

This clone was observed a handful of times. This may come from a read error, since a much larger clone is one base off. The CDR3 end is not reached by the read, which stops 3 residues before it; the germline J gene fills it in. The chain has TRBV7-9 and TRBJ1-2, with unresolved D. CDR3 length equals 13 residues. The germline V gene has CDR1 SEHNR and CDR2 FQNEAQ (reference sequence). The CDR3 is CASSLAESGGYTF. The covered CDR3 bases are TGTGCCAGCAGCCTGGCAGAGAGCGGGGGC.

This clone came up many times. The missing CDR3 end, 3 residues past where the read stops, is filled in from the germline J gene. The chain has TRBV19 and TRBJ1-1, with 7 positions matching TRBD1. The CDR3 extends over 15 amino acids. The V gene's germline CDR1 is LNHDA and CDR2 SQIVND (reference sequence). J was trimmed by 4 bases and V by 7 bases; bases with no gene match: 12. The CDR3 DNA, read in part, is TGTGCCAGTACTAGGACAGGTCCGGCGGCCACTGAA. Protein: CASTRTGPAATE. The full-length CDR3 reads as CASTRTGPAATEAFF. The full variable domain, its missing parts supplied by reference TRBV19 and TRBJ1-1, is DGGITQSPKYLFRKEGQNVTLSCEQNLNHDAMYWYRQDPGQGLRLIYYSQIVNDFQKGDIAEGYSVSREKKESFPLTVTSAQKNPTAFYLCASTRTGPAATEAFFGQGTRLTVV.

At least ten counts were recorded for this clone. The read stops 3 residues short of the end of the CDR3; the missing end is completed from the germline J gene. The V and J genes are TRBV4-1 and TRBJ2-2; 13 bases agree with TRBD2. CDR1 MGHRA and CDR2 YSYEKL come from the germline V gene. The CDR3 loop spans 18 amino acids. V was pared by 4 bases and J by 2 bases, with 7 bases of the junction left unmatched. The part of the CDR3 DNA that was read is TGCGCCAGCAGCCTCGGACTAGCGGGAGTTCTAAACACCGGGGAG. Translated: CASSLGLAGVLNTGE. Given in full, the CDR3 is CASSLGLAGVLNTGELFF.

This clone was seen many times. One junction end does not reproduce the germline sequence, and a read error may be involved. Read data end 3 residues before the CDR3 end; the end is taken from the germline J gene. The chain employs TRBV20-1 and TRBJ2-7, with 9 bases aligning to TRBD2. The germline V gene encodes CDR1 DFQATT and CDR2 SNEGSKA (reference sequence). CDR3 length equals 15 residues. CDR3 residues: CSAGELAGVGYEQYF. CDR3 DNA (partial): TGCAGTGCTGGAGAATTAGCGGGGGTAGGTTACGAG.

In its sample, this clone was seen many times. The CDR3 goes on 3 residues after the read ends, and that part is filled in from the germline J gene. The V gene is TRBV7-6, the J gene TRBJ2-2; 8 nucleotides align to TRBD1. Germline trimming cut 5 bases from V and 6 bases from J; bases unmatched to any gene: 11. Germline CDR1 SGHVS, CDR2 FNYEAQ. The CDR3 is 16 amino acids. The CDR3 DNA, read in part, is TGTGCCAGCAGCATCGGACAGGGTGGTGGTCCCGGGGAG. Translation gives CASSIGQGGGPGE. The complete CDR3 protein is CASSIGQGGGPGELFF.

This clone was found many times. The read halts 3 residues ahead of the CDR3 end, with the missing end drawn from the germline J gene. This chain joins TRBV29-1 and TRBJ2-1; 12 bases map to TRBD2. The ends lost 5 bases at V and 5 bases at J; junction bases unmatched: 4. Germline V gene data show CDR1 as SQVTM and CDR2 as ANQGSEA. CDR3 length: 14 amino acids. Partial CDR3 DNA: TGCAGCGTTTGGACTAGCGGGAACAACAATGAG. This codes for CSVWTSGNNNE. The full CDR3 sequence reads CSVWTSGNNNEQFF.

This clone has more than one count but fewer than ten. The read terminates 3 residues ahead of where the CDR3 ends, so the germline J gene completes it. The genes are TRBV7-6 and TRBJ2-2; 9 bases match TRBD1. CDR3 size: 15 residues. The V gene's germline CDR1 is SGHVS and CDR2 FNYEAQ. The CDR3 spells CASSSWDREDEKLFF. Partial CDR3 DNA: TGTGCCAGCAGCTCCTGGGACAGGGAAGATGAAAAG.

This clone was found many times. The read ends 3 residues shy of where the CDR3 ends; the end is completed using the germline J gene. The chain is built from TRBV7-3 and TRBJ2-1, with 10 bases identical to TRBD2. V was pared by 5 bases and J by 8 bases, with 12 bases of the junction left unmatched. This CDR3 has 16 amino acids. Germline V gene lookup returns CDR1 SGHTA and CDR2 FQGTGA. CDR3 region: CASSQSTAGGRDEQFF. The sequenced part of the CDR3 DNA is TGTGCCAGCAGCCAATCAACAGCGGGAGGGCGGGATGAG. Using reference TRBV7-3 and TRBJ2-1 for the parts outside the CDR3, the full variable domain is GAGVSQTPSNKVTEKGKYVELRCDPISGHTALYWYRQSLGQGPEFLIYFQGTGAADDSGLPNDRFFAVRPEGSVSTLKIQRTERGDSAVYLCASSQSTAGGRDEQFFGPGTRLTVL.

This clone has ten or more counts. The missing CDR3 end, 3 residues past where the read stops, is filled in from the germline J gene. This chain links TRBV19 with TRBJ1-1, with D tentatively TRBD1 (5 bases). Between the trimmed V and J ends, which lost 7 bases and 0 bases, there was a span of 15 bases. Germline-derived CDR1 and CDR2 are LNHDA and SQIVND (reference sequence). The length of the CDR3 is 15 residues. CDR3 amino acids: CASMLAGHLNTEAFF. The sequenced part of the CDR3 DNA is TGTGCCAGTATGCTGGCGGGGCATCTGAACACTGAA.

This clone was seen ten or more times. The read falls 3 residues short of the CDR3 end, and the missing part is taken from the germline J gene. J is TRBJ2-1 and V is TRBV30; maybe TRBD2 (6 bases). The CDR3 has 12 amino acids. The germline gives CDR1 GTSNPN, CDR2 SVGIG (reference sequence). V was pared by 0 bases and J by 7 bases, with 7 bases between. The DNA read from the CDR3 is TGTGCCTGGAGTGTACGGGGGAATGAG. Protein product: CAWSVRGNE. From start to end, the CDR3 is CAWSVRGNEQFF. The complete variable domain, with remaining parts taken from reference TRBV30 and TRBJ2-1, reads SQTIHQWPATLVQPVGSPLSLECTVEGTSNPNLYWYRQAAGRGLQLLFYSVGIGQISSEVPQNLSASRPQDRQFILSSKKLLLSDSGFYLCAWSVRGNEQFFGPGTRLTVL.

This clone was seen ten or more times. The read finishes 3 residues shy of the CDR3 end, and the germline J gene is used to complete it. V usage is TRBV20-1 and J usage is TRBJ2-5; D is uncertain. The CDR3 totals 13 residues. Germline values: CDR1 DFQATT, CDR2 SNEGSKA (reference sequence). V was pared by 1 base and J by 5 bases, with 11 bases between. CDR3 residues: CSARGETLETQYF. CDR3 bases read: TGCAGTGCTAGAGGAGAGACTTTGGAGACC.

Details on this clone: The read terminates 3 residues before the CDR3 end, so the remaining end is supplied by the germline J gene. This chain joins TRBV30 and TRBJ1-2; 9 positions agree with TRBD1. The CDR3 is 15 residues long. Germline values: CDR1 GTSNPN, CDR2 SVGIG (reference sequence). Trimming cost V 3 bases and J 5 bases; bases outside gene matches: 10. CDR3 region: CAWRHQQGAGYGYTF. The DNA read from the CDR3 is TGTGCCTGGAGACACCAACAGGGGGCGGGTTATGGC. The full variable domain, rest sourced from reference TRBV30 and TRBJ1-2, is SQTIHQWPATLVQPVGSPLSLECTVEGTSNPNLYWYRQAAGRGLQLLFYSVGIGQISSEVPQNLSASRPQDRQFILSSKKLLLSDSGFYLCAWRHQQGAGYGYTFGSGTRLTVV.